One sample yielded the 27 T cell receptor beta chains listed below, sequenced in a study of identifying expanded T cells in peripheral blood. This table comes from immunoSEQ multiplex PCR, and its TCRdb copy is limited to in-frame clones, with some not included. In the table there are approximately 140,000 clones, approximately 86% of which are singletons. The source material was blood. Receptor source: a person between 18 and 75 years old in good health.

This clone was detected only once. This chain joins TRBV10-3 and TRBJ2-7; possibly TRBD1 for D (6 bases). The CDR3 extends over 16 amino acids. In germline, CDR1 is ENHRY, CDR2 SYGVKD. V was cut by 0 bases and J by 1 base, with 13 bases left in between. The CDR3 DNA sequence: TGTGCCATCAGTGAGTCGGGGGCGCGGGTTTCCTACGAGCAGTACTTC. Residues: CAISESGARVSYEQYF.

With regard to this clone: Other DNA variants within this sample encode the same CDR3. The chain carries TRBV11-3 and TRBJ2-3; D uncertain. Germline CDR1 reads SGHNT; CDR2 reads YENEEA. The CDR3 spans 14 residues. With 1 base removed from V and 0 bases from J, the gap between germline ends came to 5 bases. The CDR3 bases are TGTGCCAGCAGCTTAGGGGCTAGCACAGATACGCAGTATTTT. This sequence encodes CASSLGASTDTQYF. The complete variable domain, with remaining parts taken from reference TRBV11-3 and TRBJ2-3, reads EAGVVQSPRYKIIEKKQPVAFWCNPISGHNTLYWYLQNLGQGPELLIRYENEEAVDDSQLPKDRFSAERLKGVDSTLKIQPAELGDSAVYLCASSLGASTDTQYFGPGTRLTVL.

The V and J genes are TRBV18 and TRBJ2-3; D may be TRBD1 or TRBD2 (5 bases each). Trimming cost V 2 bases and J 4 bases, with 13 bases left between them. The germline gives CDR1 KGHSH, CDR2 LQKENI. The CDR3 runs 15 residues. CDR3 sequence (DNA): TGTGCCAGCTCACCAGGGACCGATGGGTCAGATACGCAGTATTTT. Its protein is CASSPGTDGSDTQYF.

The count of this clone is one. V gene TRBV29-1 combines with J gene TRBJ1-5; tentatively, D is TRBD1 (6 bases). Trimming took 6 bases from V and 2 from J, leaving 14 bases between them. Germline CDR1 reads SQVTM; CDR2 reads ANQGSEA. The CDR3 sequence is 14 residues long. The CDR3 bases are TGCAGCGTCAGGACAGAGAGTGGCAATCAGCCCCAGCATTTT. As protein: CSVRTESGNQPQHF. The entire variable domain, with the rest obtained from reference TRBV29-1 and TRBJ1-5, is as follows: SAVISQKPSRDICQRGTSLTIQCQVDSQVTMMFWYRQQPGQSLTLIATANQGSEATYESGFVIDKFPISRPNLTFSTLTVSNMSPEDSSIYLCSVRTESGNQPQHFGDGTRLSIL.

CDR3 coding DNA: TGCGCCAGCAGCCAGAATCCGGGACTAGCGGGGGGTAGGTCAGATACGCAGTATTTT. Protein product: CASSQNPGLAGGRSDTQYF. This chain joins TRBV5-1 and TRBJ2-3; 15 bases are a match to TRBD2. Per the germline V gene, CDR1 is SGHRS and CDR2 is YFSETQ. This CDR3 spans 19 amino acids. Trimming at V came to 4 bases and at J to 4 bases, leaving 13 bases not matched to a gene. Full variable domain (rest looked up from reference TRBV5-1 and TRBJ2-3): KAGVTQTPRYLIKTRGQQVTLSCSPISGHRSVSWYQQTPGQGLQFLFEYFSETQRNKGNFPGRFSGRQFSNSRSEMNVSTLELGDSALYLCASSQNPGLAGGRSDTQYFGPGTRLTVL.

This clone turned up a few times. Other DNA sequences from this sample encode an identical CDR3 as well. The gene calls are TRBV2 and TRBJ2-1; the D is unclear. Trimming left V 2 bases short and J 5 bases short, with 7 bases between. The CDR3 sequence is 13 residues long. Germline lookup yields CDR1 SNHLY and CDR2 FYNNEI. CDR3 nucleotide sequence: TGTGCCAGCAGTGAAAGCCGGGACAATGAGCAGTTCTTC. Encoded protein: CASSESRDNEQFF.

The chain employs TRBV9 and TRBJ2-7; 9 nucleotides match TRBD2. The CDR3 runs 15 residues. With V trimmed by 0 bases and J by 3 bases, 4 bases remained unmatched. Germline V gene lookup returns CDR1 SGDLS and CDR2 YYNGEE. The CDR3 bases are TGTGCCAGCAGCGTAGCGGCGGGAGGGCTCTACGAGCAGTACTTC. Its protein is CASSVAAGGLYEQYF.

The chain joins TRBV4-2 to TRBJ1-1; D gene ambiguous. Per the germline V gene, CDR1 is LGHNA and CDR2 is YNFKEQ. The CDR3 extends over 17 amino acids. V lost 3 bases and J lost 0, with 17 bases in between. The CDR3 DNA reads as TGTGCCAGCAGCCACCCGGCGCAGGTTCTCATGAACACTGAAGCTTTCTTT. Residues: CASSHPAQVLMNTEAFF.

This rearrangement joins TRBV6-1 to TRBJ2-1; D call uncertain. CDR3 length: 13 residues. V was shortened by 0 bases and J by 8 bases, with 8 bases between the two germline ends. Looked up from germline, CDR1 is MNHNS and CDR2 is SASEGT. CDR3 loop: CASSEAPQYEQFF. In nucleotides, the CDR3 is TGTGCCAGCAGTGAAGCTCCGCAATATGAGCAGTTCTTC.

This chain links TRBV6-5 with TRBJ2-7; weak D call: TRBD2 (7 bases). V lost 0 bases and J 1 base, leaving 13 bases between the germline ends. Germline V gene data show CDR1 as MNHEY and CDR2 as SVGAGI. CDR3 length: 16 amino acids. Written as DNA, the CDR3 is TGTGCCAGCAGTTACTCGTGGGGAGGGGGATCCTACGAGCAGTACTTC. Amino acids: CASSYSWGGGSYEQYF.

DNA of the CDR3: TGTGCCAGCAGCCGGACGGTGAACACTGAAGCTTTCTTT. As protein: CASSRTVNTEAFF. The J gene is TRBJ1-1, the V gene TRBV7-2; D gene unclear. The CDR3 is made up of 13 amino acids. V lost 5 bases, J lost 0 bases, and 7 bases lay in between. CDR1 and CDR2 (germline): SGHTA, FQGNSA.

This chain links TRBV9 with TRBJ2-7; D call uncertain. The CDR3 consists of 11 residues. The germline V gene has CDR1 SGDLS and CDR2 YYNGEE. V lost 3 bases to trimming and J lost 6 bases, with 7 bases between them. CDR3 nucleotide sequence: TGTGCCAGCAGCGCCACCGGCGAGCAGTACTTC. The encoded protein is CASSATGEQYF.

This sequence joins TRBV7-9 and TRBJ2-7, with 9 bases that match TRBD1. After removal of 5 bases from V and 5 bases from J, the junction contained 7 bases not matched to a gene. The CDR3 has 14 amino acids. CDR1 and CDR2 (germline): SEHNR, FQNEAQ (reference sequence). As DNA, the CDR3 is TGTGCCAGCAGCCCGCGGACAGGGGTGGACGAGCAGTACTTC. Translating gives CASSPRTGVDEQYF.

The rearrangement links TRBV27 to TRBJ1-6, with D maybe TRBD1 (5 bases). CDR1 is MNHEY, CDR2 SMNVEV, per germline (reference sequence). V gave up 6 bases and J gave up 7 bases, with 16 bases separating them. This CDR3 spans 15 amino acids. CDR3 bases: TGTGCCAGCAGACCTATCGCAGGGAGGAATTCACCCCTCCACTTT. It yields the protein CASRPIAGRNSPLHF.

The genes are TRBV19 and TRBJ1-2, with 7 bases aligning to TRBD1. Germline lookup yields CDR1 LNHDA and CDR2 SQIVND (reference sequence). The CDR3 contains 14 residues. V was pared by 4 bases and J by 4 bases, with 6 bases of the junction left unmatched. The DNA for the CDR3 is TGTGCCAGTAGTACTCGGGACAGTCTCTATGGCTACACCTTC. It encodes CASSTRDSLYGYTF.

V gene TRBV5-1 combines with J gene TRBJ2-1; 14 bases line up with TRBD2. Germline V gives CDR1 SGHRS, CDR2 YFSETQ. The J segment lost 7 bases and the V segment lost 7 bases, leaving 7 bases of the junction unmatched. This CDR3 contains 15 residues. CDR3: CASSGGTSGSNEQFF. For the CDR3, the DNA is TGCGCCAGCTCAGGCGGGACTAGCGGGAGTAATGAGCAGTTCTTC.

V usage is TRBV2 and J usage is TRBJ2-1; D gene uncertain. The ends were cut back, 8 bases at V and 7 bases at J, with 9 bases in the middle. CDR1 and CDR2 (germline): SNHLY, FYNNEI. The CDR3 spans 11 residues. CDR3 loop: CASEVKNEQFF. In DNA form, the CDR3 reads TGTGCCAGCGAGGTGAAAAATGAGCAGTTCTTC.

This clone was recorded once. The rearrangement links TRBV11-3 to TRBJ2-3, with D unclear. The ends were cut back, 5 bases at V and 6 bases at J, with 12 bases in the middle. The CDR3 extends over 13 amino acids. CDR1 is SGHNT, CDR2 YENEEA, per germline. CDR3 residues: CASSQPRGDTQYF. The CDR3 coding sequence is TGTGCCAGCAGCCAACCTCGTGGGGATACGCAGTATTTT.

The chain has TRBV7-2 and TRBJ2-5, with D uncertain. Trimming removed 4 bases at V and 5 bases at J, with 14 bases between. This CDR3 has 14 residues. Germline CDR1 is SGHTA and CDR2 is FQGNSA. The CDR3 DNA sequence: TGTGCCAGCAGCTCGGGCCTTTTAACGGAGACCCAGTACTTC. This translates into CASSSGLLTETQYF.

The genes are TRBV5-1 and TRBJ2-1, with D hard to call. The germline V gene encodes CDR1 SGHRS and CDR2 YFSETQ. V was cut by 2 bases and J by 4 bases, with 7 bases left in between. This CDR3 has 13 residues. CDR3 region: CASSFRIYNEQFF. The CDR3 DNA sequence: TGCGCCAGCAGCTTCCGAATATACAATGAGCAGTTCTTC.

A few counts support this clone. CDR3 DNA sequence: TGTGCCAGCAGTTTGTGGCAGAATTCACCCCTCCACTTT. Its translation is CASSLWQNSPLHF. The gene calls are TRBV27 and TRBJ1-6; D uncertain. Trimming stripped 3 bases from V and 7 bases from J, with 7 bases between. In germline, CDR1 is MNHEY, CDR2 SMNVEV (reference sequence). The CDR3 is 13 residues long.

This clone was recorded only once. This rearrangement joins TRBV7-9 to TRBJ1-3, with 10 bases identical to TRBD1. V was clipped by 3 bases and J by 4 bases; unmatched bases: 6. This CDR3 region has 16 residues. CDR1 and CDR2 from the germline V gene are SEHNR and FQNEAQ (reference sequence). In nucleotides, the CDR3 is TGTGCCAGCAGCTTGACAGGGGGCGGTTTAGGAAACACCATATATTTT. It specifies CASSLTGGGLGNTIYF.

This chain joins TRBV19 and TRBJ1-2; no firm D call. Germline assignment: CDR1 LNHDA and CDR2 SQIVND (reference sequence). V lost 2 bases and J lost 0, with 13 bases in between. The CDR3 is 16 residues long. In DNA, the CDR3 is TGTGCCAGTAGTATAATAGGCGGCCCGGCTAACTATGGCTACACCTTC. Encoded protein: CASSIIGGPANYGYTF.

The rearrangement links TRBV7-8 to TRBJ2-2; tentatively, D is TRBD1 (6 bases). CDR3 length: 14 residues. Trimming pared 5 bases from V and 5 bases from J, leaving 12 bases between. The germline gives CDR1 SGHVS, CDR2 FQNEAQ. Here the CDR3 reads CASSQGFSTGELFF. The CDR3 region has the DNA TGTGCCAGCAGCCAGGGGTTCTCGACCGGGGAGCTGTTTTTT.

The chain links TRBV5-4 to TRBJ1-6; D perhaps matches TRBD1 (5 bases). Trimming pared 3 bases from V and 0 bases from J, leaving 16 bases between. The CDR3 spans 18 residues. Germline V gives CDR1 SGHNT, CDR2 YYREEE (reference sequence). The CDR3 region is CASSSTYRTSSYNSPLHF. The CDR3 nucleotides read TGTGCCAGCAGCTCGACGTACAGGACCAGCTCCTATAATTCACCCCTCCACTTT. The full variable domain, completed using reference TRBV5-4 and TRBJ1-6, is ETGVTQSPTHLIKTRGQQVTLRCSSQSGHNTVSWYQQALGQGPQFIFQYYREEENGRGNFPPRFSGLQFPNYSSELNVNALELDDSALYLCASSSTYRTSSYNSPLHFGNGTRLTVT.

This chain joins TRBV19 and TRBJ2-5; possible D gene TRBD1, 5 bases. This CDR3 has 13 amino acids. With 4 bases removed from V and 4 bases from J, the gap between germline ends came to 10 bases. Looked up from germline, CDR1 is LNHDA and CDR2 is SQIVND (reference sequence). The CDR3 nucleotides read TGTGCCAGTAGTACGGACAATGGAGAGACCCAGTACTTC. This translates into CASSTDNGETQYF. Full variable domain (missing parts from reference TRBV19 and TRBJ2-5): DGGITQSPKYLFRKEGQNVTLSCEQNLNHDAMYWYRQDPGQGLRLIYYSQIVNDFQKGDIAEGYSVSREKKESFPLTVTSAQKNPTAFYLCASSTDNGETQYFGPGTRLLVL.

This chain connects TRBV5-1 to TRBJ2-1; 8 nucleotides line up with TRBD2. Unmatched junction bases numbered 12, after V lost 3 bases and J lost 4 bases. CDR1 and CDR2 (germline): SGHRS, YFSETQ. The CDR3 loop spans 17 amino acids. CDR3 nucleotides: TGCGCCAGCAGCTCGTCCCCCGTACTAGCGGTATACAATGAGCAGTTCTTC. Translation: CASSSSPVLAVYNEQFF. Variable domain in full (rest from reference TRBV5-1 and TRBJ2-1): KAGVTQTPRYLIKTRGQQVTLSCSPISGHRSVSWYQQTPGQGLQFLFEYFSETQRNKGNFPGRFSGRQFSNSRSEMNVSTLELGDSALYLCASSSSPVLAVYNEQFFGPGTRLTVL.